The present T cell receptor beta chain was sequenced within a study of cytomegalovirus exposure and HLA in healthy donors. Study in general: The roughly 120 validation repertoires used the same platform as the 500 to 700 first-cohort repertoires, a later analysis reported.

The study, taken as a whole, reports: Investigators reported about 160 TCR beta chains as tied to cytomegalovirus. Within the approximately 130 validation repertoires, first-cohort TCR clusters tended to co-occur, according to a later analysis.

Profiled with immunoSEQ multiplex PCR; TCRdb holds only in-frame clones, not every one. The top ten hold over 0.85% of the sample, which has a few hundred thousand clones, 85% to 90% seen once. Turning to this clone: Its matching antigen is unknown.

The V and J ends lost 5 bases and 5 bases respectively, with 18 bases between them. CDR3 length equals 16 residues. The V gene's germline CDR1 is SGHTA and CDR2 FQGNSA. This sequence joins TRBV7-2 and TRBJ2-2; no clear D. The sequenced material came from PBMCs. This clonotype was obtained from a woman between 18 and 29 years old in good health and CMV-seronegative. The CDR3 here is CASSLTRAENTGELFF. The CDR3 DNA reads TGTGCCAGCAGCCTCACCCGCGCTGAGAATACCGGGGAGCTGTTTTTT.